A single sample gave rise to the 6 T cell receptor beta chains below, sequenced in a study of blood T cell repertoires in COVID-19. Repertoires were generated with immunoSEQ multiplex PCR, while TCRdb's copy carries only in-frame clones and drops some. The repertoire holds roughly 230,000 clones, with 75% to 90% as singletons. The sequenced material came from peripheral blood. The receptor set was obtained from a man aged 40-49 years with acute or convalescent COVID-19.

The CDR3: CASSIRANEKLFF. The CDR3 DNA reads TGTGCCAGTAGTATACGGGCTAATGAAAAACTGTTTTTT. The chain uses TRBV19 and TRBJ1-4; D remains unclear. V lost 2 bases, J lost 3 bases, and 4 bases lay in between. The CDR3 consists of 13 residues. Germline values: CDR1 LNHDA, CDR2 SQIVND (reference sequence).

The CDR3 spells CASSPAGGSGNTIYF. The CDR3 coding sequence is TGTGCCAGCAGTCCTGCAGGGGGTTCTGGAAACACCATATATTTT. The J gene is TRBJ1-3, the V gene TRBV6-5; TRBD1 matches 7 bases. The CDR3 is 15 amino acids. V shed 5 bases and J 1 base; nucleotides not matched to a gene: 5. Germline CDR1 MNHEY, CDR2 SVGAGI.

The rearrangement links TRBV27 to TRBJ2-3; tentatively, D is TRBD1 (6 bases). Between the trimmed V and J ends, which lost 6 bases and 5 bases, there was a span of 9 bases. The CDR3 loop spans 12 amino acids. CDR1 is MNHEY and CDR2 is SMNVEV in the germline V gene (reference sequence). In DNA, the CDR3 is TGTGCCAGCAGCGAGGGGGTAGATACGCAGTATTTT. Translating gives CASSEGVDTQYF.

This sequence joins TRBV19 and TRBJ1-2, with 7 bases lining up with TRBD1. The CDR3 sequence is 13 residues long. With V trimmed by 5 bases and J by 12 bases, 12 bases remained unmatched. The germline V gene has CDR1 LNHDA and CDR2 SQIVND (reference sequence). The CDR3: CASSGDRVTVHTF. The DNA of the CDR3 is TGTGCCAGTAGTGGAGACAGGGTAACAGTTCACACCTTC.

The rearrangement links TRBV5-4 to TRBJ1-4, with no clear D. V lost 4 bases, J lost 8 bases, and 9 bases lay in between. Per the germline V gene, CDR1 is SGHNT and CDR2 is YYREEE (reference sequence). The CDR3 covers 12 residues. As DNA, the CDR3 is TGTGCCAGCAGCCGTGGTCAGGAAAAACTGTTTTTT. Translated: CASSRGQEKLFF.

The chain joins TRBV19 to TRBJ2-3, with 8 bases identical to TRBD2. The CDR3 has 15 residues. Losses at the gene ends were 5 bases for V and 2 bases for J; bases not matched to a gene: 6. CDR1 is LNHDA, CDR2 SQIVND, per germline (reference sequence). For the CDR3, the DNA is TGTGCCAGTAGTGTGGGACTAGGGGACACAGATACGCAGTATTTT. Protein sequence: CASSVGLGDTDTQYF.